Listed below are T cell receptor beta chains from one sample, sequenced in a study of blood T cells in healthy people across ages. TCRdb reanalysed the 5' RACE reads using MiXCR and keeps one entry per CDR3 protein. This table holds more than 1.4 million distinct CDR3 sequences, around two fifths found once. Sequencing input: blood. The receptors were gathered from a woman between 18 and 30 years old in good health. CDR3s include the opening cysteine and the closing phenylalanine or tryptophan. D genes are given only for firm matches. Part of the rows lack a size; the others show once, few, many or a class for expanded clones.

j_call | clone_size | d_call | v_call | cdr3_nt | cdr3_aa
TRBJ2-5 | - | TRBD2 | TRBV12-5 | TGTGCTAGTGGTTTGGTAACGACTAGCGGCCTACAAGAGACCCAGTACTTC | CASGLVTTSGLQETQYF
TRBJ2-7 | few | TRBD1 | TRBV20-1 | TGCAGTGCTACGCGAGGGGGCAATGAGCAGTACTTC | CSATRGGNEQYF
TRBJ2-5 | - | - | TRBV4-2 | TGTGCCAGCAGCCAACCACGGTTCGAGACCCAGTACTTC | CASSQPRFETQYF
TRBJ1-4 | - | - | TRBV15 | TGTGCCACCAGCAGAGGCGGGACTCCTGTGGAAAAACTGTTTTTT | CATSRGGTPVEKLFF
TRBJ1-1 | few | TRBD1 | TRBV6-5 | TGTGCCAGCAGTTATGTTGGGGGGACAGGGGGGTCTCTTGTCACTGAAGCTTTCTTT | CASSYVGGTGGSLVTEAFF
TRBJ2-5 | - | TRBD1 | TRBV20-1 | TGCAGTGCTTCAGCCACTGACAGGGGCCAAGAGACCCAGTACTTC | CSASATDRGQETQYF
TRBJ2-5 | - | TRBD1 | TRBV7-8 | TGTGCCAGCAGCTTCACCGGGACAGGGGCGCAAGAGACCCAGTACTTC | CASSFTGTGAQETQYF
TRBJ2-5 | few | - | TRBV10-3 | TGTGCCATCAGTGACCAAGCTAGAGGGGGAGAGACCCAGTACTTC | CAISDQARGGETQYF
TRBJ2-3 | - | TRBD2 | TRBV6-1 | TGTGCCAGCAGCACAAGCGGGGGGCAGGGTACGCAGTATTTT | CASSTSGGQGTQYF
TRBJ2-1 | - | TRBD1 | TRBV15 | TGTACCACCAGCAGAGCCGACAGGGTCTTTTCTTTCGATGAGCAGTTCTTC | CTTSRADRVFSFDEQFF
TRBJ2-5 | few | - | TRBV4-1 | TGCGCCAGCAGCCAAGCAGCCCGTCTGGGTCGAGAGACCCAGTACTTC | CASSQAARLGRETQYF
TRBJ2-3 | few | TRBD2 | TRBV7-9 | TGTGCCAGCAGCTTATCAGCGGGGGCGACAGATACGCAGTATTTT | CASSLSAGATDTQYF
TRBJ2-1 | - | - | TRBV28 | TGTGCCAGCAGACCTTGGGGCGCCAGGGATGAGCAGTTCTTC | CASRPWGARDEQFF
TRBJ2-7 | many | - | TRBV12-3/TRBV12-4 | TGTGCCAGCAGTTTAAGTCCCAACTACGAGCAGTACTTC | CASSLSPNYEQYF
TRBJ2-5 | - | - | TRBV2 | TGTGCCAGCAGTGAGGTTCGAGGTGAGACCCAGTACTTC | CASSEVRGETQYF
TRBJ2-7 | few | - | TRBV6-6 | TGTGCCAGCAGTTCTGGGGTACGAGACTACGAGCAGTACTTC | CASSSGVRDYEQYF
TRBJ1-2 | few | - | TRBV5-6 | TGTGCCAGCAGCTTGCGACAGCTCGGTAACTATGGCTACACCTTC | CASSLRQLGNYGYTF
TRBJ2-7 | - | TRBD2 | TRBV7-2 | TGTGCCAGCAGCTTAGGCGGGGGGATCTCCTACGAGCAGTACTTC | CASSLGGGISYEQYF
TRBJ1-1 | once | TRBD1 | TRBV6-5 | TGTGCCAGCGGACAGGGTTATGGGAACACCGAAGCTTTCTTT | CASGQGYGNTEAFF
TRBJ2-5 | - | - | TRBV9 | TGTGCCAGCAGCGTAGGGACAGCCTCCCGGGAGACCCAGTACTTC | CASSVGTASRETQYF
TRBJ1-1 | - | TRBD1 | TRBV5-1 | TGCGCCAGCAGCCAGGGGACAGGGGTGATAAACACTGAAGCTTTCTTT | CASSQGTGVINTEAFF
TRBJ2-7 | - | - | TRBV30 | TGTGCCGGGACGGGCCAGTCTGGCGAGCAGTACTTC | CAGTGQSGEQYF
TRBJ2-5 | few | - | TRBV7-2 | TGTGCCAGCAGCTTCGGGCAGGGGAAGTACAATGAGCAGTACTTC | CASSFGQGKYNEQYF
TRBJ2-7 | many | - | TRBV7-2 | TGTGCCAGCAGTTTAGGCGGGACCTACGAGCAGTACTTC | CASSLGGTYEQYF
TRBJ1-1 | - | - | TRBV18 | TGTGCCAGCTCACCACCCCGATCCCGGGTAATGAACACTGAAGCTTTCTTT | CASSPPRSRVMNTEAFF
TRBJ2-3 | - | - | TRBV7-8 | TGTGCCAGCAGCCCCCCACAGGGCTCCAGCACAGATACGCAGTATTTT | CASSPPQGSSTDTQYF
TRBJ2-7 | many | - | TRBV28 | TGTGCCAGCAGTTTCCTCTCCTACGAGCAGTACTTC | CASSFLSYEQYF
TRBJ1-6 | - | TRBD1 | TRBV6-1 | TGTGCCAGCAGTGGGTCGGGACAGACTAATTCACCCCTCCACTTT | CASSGSGQTNSPLHF
TRBJ2-5 | - | - | TRBV12-3/TRBV12-4 | TGTGCCAGCAGTTTAGTCGGGACTCCGGAGACCCAGTACTTC | CASSLVGTPETQYF
TRBJ2-7 | many | TRBD1 | TRBV20-1 | TGCAGTGCTAGAGAACCCGGGGACAGGGCCTACGAGCAGTACTTC | CSAREPGDRAYEQYF
TRBJ1-4 | few | - | TRBV15 | TGTGCCACCAGCAGAGACAGGGGTGAAAAACTGTTTTTT | CATSRDRGEKLFF
TRBJ1-6 | few | TRBD1 | TRBV7-9 | TGTGCCAGCAGCTCACAGGGGAGCTCCTATAATTCACCCCTCCACTTT | CASSSQGSSYNSPLHF